These 30 T cell receptor beta chains were sequenced from one sample in a study of blood T cells in healthy people across ages. Combining a sample-barcoded 5' primer with a J-beta primer mix, a second PCR ran for 7 to 11 cycles. TCRdb independently ran MiXCR on the 5' RACE reads; one entry per CDR3 protein. The table has hundreds of thousands of distinct CDR3 sequences, approximately 50% seen once. The specimen was blood. The receptor set was obtained from a woman aged 60-70 years in good health.

The chain links TRBV7-2 to TRBJ2-7; 10 bases agree with TRBD2. This CDR3 spans 15 amino acids. J was trimmed by 2 bases and V by 4 bases; bases with no gene match: 5. Looked up from germline, CDR1 is SGHTA and CDR2 is FQGNSA. This chain's CDR3 is CASSSGTSAAYEQYF. The CDR3 bases are TGTGCCAGCAGCTCCGGGACTAGCGCGGCCTACGAGCAGTACTTC. Full variable domain (outside the CDR3, taken from reference TRBV7-2 and TRBJ2-7): GAGVSQSPSNKVTEKGKDVELRCDPISGHTALYWYRQSLGQGLEFLIYFQGNSAPDKSGLPSDRFSAERTGGSVSTLTIQRTQQEDSAVYLCASSSGTSAAYEQYFGPGTRLTVT.

The chain uses TRBV6-2 or TRBV6-3 and TRBJ2-2; D gene uncertain. V lost 1 base to trimming and J lost 4 bases, with 4 bases between them. CDR3 length: 13 residues. Germline assignment: CDR1 MNHEY and CDR2 SVGEGT. The CDR3 region is CASSYFGTGELFF. The CDR3 bases are TGTGCCAGCAGTTACTTCGGCACCGGGGAGCTGTTTTTT.

The chain uses TRBV20-1 and TRBJ2-1; D might be TRBD2 (6 bases). Germline CDR1 is DFQATT and CDR2 is SNEGSKA (reference sequence). Deletions cut 0 bases from V and 5 bases from J, with 14 bases between. CDR3 length equals 15 residues. The CDR3 loop reads CSARDPTRGNNEQFF. CDR3 bases: TGCAGTGCTAGAGATCCCACCCGGGGGAACAATGAGCAGTTCTTC.

The chain links TRBV6-6 to TRBJ1-1, with 7 bases aligning to TRBD1. V lost 2 bases, J lost 3 bases, and 6 bases stayed unmatched. The CDR3 runs to 15 residues. From germline, CDR1 is MNHNY and CDR2 SVGAGI (reference sequence). The CDR3 DNA sequence: TGTGCCAGCAGTTACCGGGACAGAAAAGACACTGAAGCTTTCTTT. Amino acid sequence: CASSYRDRKDTEAFF.

CDR3 nucleotides: TGCAGTGCCTCCGGCGGGACTAGCGTGTTCTTC. The encoded protein is CSASGGTSVFF. The gene calls are TRBV20-1 and TRBJ2-1, with TRBD2 matching 10 bases. In germline, CDR1 is DFQATT, CDR2 SNEGSKA (reference sequence). With V trimmed by 6 bases and J by 15 bases, 8 bases remained unmatched. The CDR3 consists of 11 residues.

The V and J genes are TRBV2 and TRBJ1-1, with TRBD1 as a possible D gene (5 bases). The CDR3 is 12 residues long. The V end was cut by 6 bases, the J end by 12 bases, with 17 bases between. Germline-derived CDR1 and CDR2 are SNHLY and FYNNEI. The CDR3 sequence: CASRPGTATSFF. For the CDR3, the DNA is TGTGCCAGCAGACCCGGGACGGCGACTTCTTTCTTT.

The chain uses TRBV2 and TRBJ2-7, with no clear D. Germline-derived CDR1 and CDR2 are SNHLY and FYNNEI. The V end lost 6 bases, the J end lost 6 bases, and 15 bases lay between the germline ends. This CDR3 spans 13 amino acids. The CDR3 nucleotides are TGTGCCAGCAGACCAGACGGGCTCCTCGAGCAGTACTTC. Protein: CASRPDGLLEQYF.

Regarding this clonotype: At one end the junction does not follow the germline gene, possibly because of a read error. The gene calls are TRBV5-1 and TRBJ2-1, with TRBD2 matching over 10 bases. This CDR3 spans 14 amino acids. Germline CDR1 reads SGHRS; CDR2 reads YFSETQ. CDR3 region: CASSSGTSDLEQFF. CDR3 DNA sequence: TGCGCCAGTAGCTCCGGGACTAGCGATTTGGAGCAGTTCTTC.

This clonotype was observed a handful of times. This rearrangement joins TRBV2 to TRBJ1-4; possible D gene TRBD1, 6 bases. V dropped 7 bases and J dropped 0 bases, with 12 bases sitting between them. The CDR3 consists of 15 residues. Germline loops: CDR1 SNHLY, CDR2 FYNNEI. The CDR3 here is CASIQGRATNEKLFF. CDR3 bases: TGTGCCAGCATCCAGGGGAGGGCAACTAATGAAAAACTGTTTTTT.

This clonotype was detected only a few times. J is TRBJ1-2 and V is TRBV7-2; no firm D call. The CDR3 contains 12 residues. Trimming shortened V by 5 bases and J by 4 bases, and 8 bases separated the two germline ends. The germline V gene encodes CDR1 SGHTA and CDR2 FQGNSA. CDR3 protein: CASSPDFYGYTF. In DNA form, the CDR3 reads TGTGCCAGCAGCCCCGATTTCTATGGCTACACCTTC.

The chain carries TRBV29-1 and TRBJ1-2, with 8 bases that match TRBD1. CDR3 size: 13 residues. Germline V gene data show CDR1 as SQVTM and CDR2 as ANQGSEA. The J segment lost 5 bases and the V segment lost 6 bases, leaving 8 bases of the junction unmatched. The CDR3: CSVRTGYGYGYTF. CDR3 bases: TGCAGCGTAAGGACAGGGTATGGATATGGCTACACCTTC.

The genes are TRBV28 and TRBJ2-5; D remains unclear. Trimming took 8 bases from V and 13 from J, leaving 20 bases between them. CDR1 is MDHEN, CDR2 SYDVKM, per germline. This CDR3 contains 12 residues. CDR3 coding DNA: TGTGCCAGCCTTAGACCCTGGGTCAATTTGTACTTC. This gives the protein CASLRPWVNLYF. Looking up the rest from reference TRBV28 and TRBJ2-5 gives the full variable domain: DVKVTQSSRYLVKRTGEKVFLECVQDMDHENMFWYRQDPGLGLRLIYFSYDVKMKEKGDIPEGYSVSREKKERFSLILESASTNQTSMYLCASLRPWVNLYFGPGTRLLVL.

The chain carries TRBV6-6 and TRBJ2-1; D is possibly TRBD2 (6 bases). The CDR3 length is 13 residues. Germline lookup yields CDR1 MNHNY and CDR2 SVGAGI (reference sequence). V lost 5 bases to trimming and J lost 9 bases, with 14 bases between them. The CDR3 coding sequence is TGTGCCAGCAGTACGGCTAGCGACGGTGAGCAGTTCTTC. Amino acids: CASSTASDGEQFF.

This clonotype was seen more than once but under ten times. This chain links TRBV7-9 with TRBJ1-1; D might be TRBD1 (6 bases). V lost 1 base and J lost 5, with 14 bases in between. The CDR3 covers 15 residues. In germline, CDR1 is SEHNR, CDR2 FQNEAQ (reference sequence). CDR3 sequence: CASSLGPGGRTEAFF. The CDR3 DNA reads as TGTGCCAGCAGCTTAGGCCCCGGGGGGCGGACTGAAGCTTTCTTT.

The J gene is TRBJ2-7, the V gene TRBV27; 9 nucleotides line up with TRBD1. The CDR3 is made up of 15 amino acids. Germline V lookup: CDR1 MNHEY, CDR2 SMNVEV (reference sequence). V shed 6 bases and J 5 bases; nucleotides not matched to a gene: 11. The CDR3 loop reads CASRTTGTGRNEQYF. CDR3 coding DNA: TGTGCCAGCAGGACAACCGGGACAGGGCGCAACGAGCAGTACTTC.

The genes are TRBV15 and TRBJ2-5; TRBD2 might be the D (5 bases). Germline V gene lookup returns CDR1 LNHNV and CDR2 YYDKDF (reference sequence). V was clipped by 8 bases and J by 11 bases, with 24 bases between them. The CDR3 has 14 amino acids. CDR3 protein: CATGGLGSYNEQYF. The CDR3 DNA sequence: TGTGCCACCGGCGGACTGGGCTCCTACAATGAGCAGTACTTC.

The J gene is TRBJ1-2, the V gene TRBV28, with D unclear. The V end was cut by 8 bases, the J end by 4 bases, with 14 bases between. The CDR3 runs 13 residues. Germline CDR1 MDHEN, CDR2 SYDVKM. The CDR3 region is CASRGKGSYGYTF. The CDR3 DNA reads TGTGCCAGCCGAGGGAAAGGGAGCTATGGCTACACCTTC.

The rearrangement joins TRBV5-1 to TRBJ2-5; no clear D. This CDR3 contains 13 residues. Germline lookup yields CDR1 SGHRS and CDR2 YFSETQ. The V and J ends lost 7 bases and 1 base respectively, with 11 bases between them. The CDR3 DNA follows: TGCGCCAGCCGCCCCAGCCCCCAAGAGACCCAGTACTTC. Translation gives CASRPSPQETQYF.

The J gene is TRBJ2-1, the V gene TRBV28; D may be TRBD2 (6 bases). Germline CDR1 MDHEN, CDR2 SYDVKM. V lost 5 bases and J 4 bases, leaving 15 bases between the germline ends. The CDR3 runs to 15 residues. In nucleotides, the CDR3 is TGTGCCAGCAGTCCCGGGGGTGGAACGTACAATGAGCAGTTCTTC. Its protein is CASSPGGGTYNEQFF.

This clonotype was counted only a few times. The chain recombines TRBV11-2 with TRBJ2-7; 7 bases map to TRBD1. CDR3 size: 14 residues. V shed 6 bases, J shed 3 bases, and the junction held 8 bases outside the gene matches. The germline CDR1 and CDR2 sequences are SGHAT and FQNNGV. The CDR3 region is CASSPLTGFYEQYF. CDR3 DNA: TGTGCCAGCAGTCCACTGACAGGGTTCTACGAGCAGTACTTC. The whole variable domain, remainder taken from reference TRBV11-2 and TRBJ2-7, is EAGVAQSPRYKIIEKRQSVAFWCNPISGHATLYWYQQILGQGPKLLIQFQNNGVVDDSQLPKDRFSAERLKGVDSTLKIQPAKLEDSAVYLCASSPLTGFYEQYFGPGTRLTVT.

Concerning this clonotype itself: Compared with germline, one end of the junction differs, possibly owing to a read error. The V and J genes are TRBV28 and TRBJ2-5, with TRBD2 identical over 8 bases. The length of the CDR3 is 17 residues. CDR1 and CDR2 (germline): MDHEN, SYDVKM. Here the CDR3 DNA reads TGTGCCAGCAGTTTTCTAGGAGCGGGAGTCGACCAAGAGACCCAGGACTTC. Residues: CASSFLGAGVDQETQDF. The entire variable domain, with the rest obtained from reference TRBV28 and TRBJ2-5, is as follows: DVKVTQSSRYLVKRTGEKVFLECVQDMDHENMFWYRQDPGLGLRLIYFSYDVKMKEKGDIPEGYSVSREKKERFSLILESASTNQTSMYLCASSFLGAGVDQETQDFGPGTRLLVL.

As to this clonotype: Germline and junction disagree at one end, which may indicate a read error. The V gene is TRBV7-9, the J gene TRBJ2-5, with D tentatively TRBD2 (8 bases). The CDR3 consists of 13 residues. The germline V gene encodes CDR1 SEHNR and CDR2 FQNEAQ (reference sequence). CDR3 coding DNA: TGTGCCGGCAGCGGGGGACAGTCGGAGACCCAGTACTTC. It yields the protein CAGSGGQSETQYF.

This clonotype has a handful of counts. This sequence joins TRBV29-1 and TRBJ2-1; 7 bases agree with TRBD1. The germline gives CDR1 SQVTM, CDR2 ANQGSEA. The CDR3 is made up of 12 amino acids. Trimming removed 6 bases from V and 8 bases from J; junction bases left unmatched: 7. This chain's CDR3 is CSVQDREDEQFF. The CDR3 nucleotides are TGCAGCGTCCAAGACAGGGAAGATGAGCAGTTCTTC.

The table lists this clonotype with many counts. The rearrangement uses TRBV5-1 and TRBJ2-5, with D possibly called TRBD1 or TRBD2 (5 bases each). This CDR3 is built from 14 residues. CDR1 and CDR2 from the germline V gene are SGHRS and YFSETQ. With 0 bases removed from V and 5 bases from J, the gap between germline ends came to 11 bases. The CDR3 loop is CASSLAGAEETQYF. The CDR3 DNA follows: TGCGCCAGCAGCTTGGCCGGGGCTGAGGAGACCCAGTACTTC.

J is TRBJ2-7 and V is TRBV27; TRBD2 aligns across 7 bases. CDR1 is MNHEY and CDR2 is SMNVEV in the germline V gene (reference sequence). The CDR3 length is 13 residues. V was pared by 4 bases and J by 6 bases, with 6 bases of the junction left unmatched. CDR3 sequence (DNA): TGTGCCAGCAGTTGGGGGGGAAGGCGCGAGCAGTACTTC. It codes for CASSWGGRREQYF.

In its sample, this clonotype was seen a few times. J is TRBJ2-5 and V is TRBV5-1, with D possibly TRBD1 on 6 matching bases. CDR3 length: 15 amino acids. Germline lookup yields CDR1 SGHRS and CDR2 YFSETQ. The germline V and J ends were trimmed by 0 bases and 5 bases, with 14 bases remaining between them. CDR3 loop: CASSLAGTRWETQYF. Here the CDR3 DNA reads TGCGCCAGCAGCTTGGCCGGGACACGTTGGGAGACCCAGTACTTC.

This clonotype showed up just a few times. This chain uses TRBV7-2 with TRBJ2-5; possibly TRBD1 for D (7 bases). V was shortened by 5 bases and J by 4 bases, with 11 bases between the two germline ends. The CDR3 is made up of 13 amino acids. Germline V CDR1 and CDR2: SGHTA, FQGNSA. CDR3 sequence: CASSVRGVETQYF. DNA for the CDR3: TGTGCCAGCAGCGTCAGGGGGGTAGAGACCCAGTACTTC. Full variable domain (missing parts from reference TRBV7-2 and TRBJ2-5): GAGVSQSPSNKVTEKGKDVELRCDPISGHTALYWYRQSLGQGLEFLIYFQGNSAPDKSGLPSDRFSAERTGGSVSTLTIQRTQQEDSAVYLCASSVRGVETQYFGPGTRLLVL.

This clonotype was seen only a few times. The chain couples TRBV7-2 to TRBJ2-5; D call uncertain. The better agreement between TRBJ2-7 and the DNA end casts doubt on the J call. This CDR3 spans 15 amino acids. Germline CDR1 SGHTA, CDR2 FQGNSA. Written as DNA, the CDR3 is TGTGCCAGCAGCCCCGCCCACCCTAGGCTTGACGAGCAGTACTTC. This encodes CASSPAHPRLDEQYF.

The rearrangement joins TRBV5-1 to TRBJ2-1; possibly TRBD2 for D (5 bases). The CDR3 runs 14 residues. Germline V gene lookup returns CDR1 SGHRS and CDR2 YFSETQ. V was cut by 4 bases and J by 7 bases, with 15 bases left in between. CDR3 in DNA: TGCGCCAGCAGCCCGAGGGAGACTCAGAATGAGCAGTTCTTC. Protein sequence: CASSPRETQNEQFF.

This clonotype was counted a few times. This chain uses TRBV5-1 with TRBJ2-1; possibly TRBD2 for D (6 bases). The germline V gene has CDR1 SGHRS and CDR2 YFSETQ. The V end lost 6 bases, the J end lost 0 bases, and 13 bases lay between the germline ends. The CDR3 runs to 15 residues. The CDR3 reads CASNRDGSSYNEQFF. The CDR3 DNA reads TGCGCCAGCAATAGGGACGGGAGCTCCTACAATGAGCAGTTCTTC. The whole variable domain, filled in from reference TRBV5-1 and TRBJ2-1, reads KAGVTQTPRYLIKTRGQQVTLSCSPISGHRSVSWYQQTPGQGLQFLFEYFSETQRNKGNFPGRFSGRQFSNSRSEMNVSTLELGDSALYLCASNRDGSSYNEQFFGPGTRLTVL.